Listed below are T cell receptor beta chains from one sample, sequenced in a study of CD8 T cells in Susac syndrome. TCRdb processed the immunoSEQ multiplex PCR reads anew with MiXCR; each CDR3 protein has one entry. Of roughly 200,000 distinct CDR3 sequences listed, 90% to 95% are singletons. Material: CD4+ T cells from PBMCs. All receptors derive from a human donor with Susac syndrome. CDR3s include the opening cysteine and the closing phenylalanine or tryptophan. D genes are given only for firm matches. Clone size, where shown, is once, few, many, or a class for clones that have expanded.

>.|.|TRBV2|13|TRBJ1-4
CASSEGGGEKLFF
TGTGCCAGCAGTGAGGGAGGCGGTGAAAAACTGTTTTTT
>.|.|TRBV7-9|14|TRBJ2-7
CASRPLGSSYEQYF
TGTGCCAGCAGGCCCTTGGGCAGCTCCTACGAGCAGTACTTC
>.|.|TRBV4-2|16|TRBJ2-1
CASSQGGIESYNEQFF
TGTGCCAGCAGCCAAGGAGGGATCGAGTCCTACAATGAGCAGTTCTTC
>.|.|TRBV7-8|15|TRBJ1-6
CASSQRRPDNSPLHF
TGTGCCAGCAGCCAGAGGCGTCCCGATAATTCACCCCTCCACTTT
>TRBD1|.|TRBV3-1|13|TRBJ1-2
CASSRDRWYGYTF
TGTGCCAGCAGCCGGGACAGGTGGTATGGCTACACCTTC
>TRBD1|.|TRBV6-5|16|TRBJ2-7
CASSYAGTGGWYEQYF
TGTGCCAGCAGTTACGCGGGGACAGGGGGCTGGTACGAGCAGTACTTC
>.|.|TRBV29-1|12|TRBJ1-1
CSVVSPGPEAFF
TGCAGCGTTGTGTCGCCAGGCCCTGAAGCTTTCTTT
>.|.|TRBV6-1|15|TRBJ2-5
CASSGGPTRRETQYF
TGTGCCAGCAGTGGGGGGCCCACCCGAAGGGAGACCCAGTACTTC
>TRBD2|.|TRBV24-1|16|TRBJ2-1
CATSDTGLAGGNEQFF
TGTGCCACCAGTGACACGGGACTAGCGGGGGGCAATGAGCAGTTCTTC
>.|.|TRBV20-1|16|TRBJ2-1
CSARDSLGPLQNEQFF
TGCAGTGCTAGAGATTCCCTCGGACCATTACAGAATGAGCAGTTCTTC
>.|.|TRBV4-1|15|TRBJ2-1
CASRDDRSVGNEQFF
TGCGCCAGCAGAGATGACAGATCAGTTGGGAATGAGCAGTTCTTC
>TRBD1|.|TRBV19|14|TRBJ1-6
CASSSRQGASPLHF
TGTGCCAGTAGTTCCAGACAGGGGGCTTCACCCCTCCACTTT
>TRBD1|.|TRBV6-6|15|TRBJ2-1
CASSLTGGDYNEQFF
TGTGCCAGCAGTCTTACAGGGGGCGACTACAATGAGCAGTTCTTC
>.|.|TRBV15|14|TRBJ2-1
CATSRERVGNEQFF
TGTGCCACCAGCAGGGAGAGGGTTGGAAATGAGCAGTTCTTC
>.|.|TRBV12-3/TRBV12-4|13|TRBJ1-1
CASMSNLNTEAFF
TGTGCCAGCATGTCTAACCTCAACACTGAAGCTTTCTTT
>TRBD2|.|TRBV20-1|15|TRBJ2-3
CSARDAGGLTDTQYF
TGCAGTGCTAGGGACGCGGGGGGTCTCACAGATACGCAGTATTTT
>.|.|TRBV20-1|17|TRBJ2-2
CSARDSGMVETTGELFF
TGCAGTGCTAGAGATTCAGGGATGGTTGAGACCACCGGGGAGCTGTTTTTT
>TRBD2|.|TRBV7-9|15|TRBJ2-1
CASSFGSTSAGEQFF
TGTGCCAGCAGCTTTGGTTCGACTAGCGCGGGTGAGCAGTTCTTC
>.|.|TRBV7-2|14|TRBJ2-3
CASSLVVRFDTQYF
TGTGCCAGCAGCTTAGTGGTGCGGTTTGATACGCAGTATTTT
>.|.|TRBV20-1|12|TRBJ1-1
CSAEGGKNEAFF
TGCAGTGCTGAGGGGGGGAAGAATGAAGCTTTCTTT
>.|.|TRBV9|14|TRBJ1-1
CASSVEGRNTEAFF
TGTGCCAGCAGCGTCGAGGGTCGGAACACTGAAGCTTTCTTT
>TRBD2|.|TRBV4-2|17|TRBJ2-5
CASSQVPQRGYQETQYF
TGTGCCAGCAGCCAAGTCCCCCAGCGGGGGTACCAAGAGACCCAGTACTTC
>.|.|TRBV6-6|14|TRBJ2-5
CASSYSQGQETQYF
TGTGCCAGCAGTTACAGCCAGGGCCAAGAGACCCAGTACTTC
>.|.|TRBV7-2|16|TRBJ2-5
CASSSFGPVGGETQYF
TGTGCCAGCAGCTCCTTCGGTCCGGTCGGGGGAGAGACCCAGTACTTC
>.|.|TRBV6-5|13|TRBJ2-7
CASTDLSSYEQYF
TGTGCCAGCACGGACCTGAGCTCCTACGAGCAGTACTTC
>TRBD1|once|TRBV20-1|15|TRBJ1-2
CSARAGDRGAYGYTF
TGCAGTGCTAGAGCCGGAGACAGGGGCGCCTATGGCTACACCTTC
>.|.|TRBV18|14|TRBJ2-6
CASSPDGGANVLTF
TGTGCCAGCTCACCTGATGGTGGGGCCAACGTCCTGACTTTC
>.|.|TRBV6-5|12|TRBJ2-7
CARCCQSYEQYF
TGTGCCCGGTGCTGCCAGAGCTACGAGCAGTACTTC
>.|.|TRBV20-1|14|TRBJ1-6
CSAPSEGDLSPLHF
TGCAGTGCTCCCAGTGAAGGGGACCTTTCACCCCTCCACTTT
>TRBD1|.|TRBV5-4|15|TRBJ2-1
CASSAGTGLRNEQFF
TGTGCCAGCAGCGCCGGGACAGGGTTGAGAAATGAGCAGTTCTTC
>TRBD1|.|TRBV15|20|TRBJ2-4
CATSSNIPGRGFYAKNIQYF
TGTGCCACCAGCAGTAATATTCCGGGCAGGGGGTTTTACGCCAAAAACATTCAGTACTTC
>TRBD1|.|TRBV5-1|13|TRBJ1-2
CATRQGKDDGYTF
TGCGCCACAAGACAGGGGAAGGACGATGGCTACACCTTC
>TRBD1|once|TRBV6-1|16|TRBJ1-1
CASRHTTGTANTEAFF
TGTGCCAGCAGGCACACCACCGGGACAGCTAACACTGAAGCTTTCTTT
>TRBD2|.|TRBV6-2/TRBV6-3|16|TRBJ2-7
CASSYSLSGVRNEQYF
TGTGCCAGCAGTTACTCCCTTAGCGGGGTTCGGAACGAGCAGTACTTC
>TRBD1|.|TRBV25-1|14|TRBJ2-2
CASSDRGPTGELFF
TGTGCCAGCAGCGACAGGGGGCCCACCGGGGAGCTGTTTTTT
>.|.|TRBV27|15|TRBJ2-6
CASKEGALGANVLTF
TGTGCCAGCAAGGAGGGGGCGCTTGGGGCCAACGTCCTGACTTTC
>.|.|TRBV7-9|12|TRBJ1-1
CASSFRGIEAFF
TGTGCCAGCAGCTTTAGGGGTATTGAAGCTTTCTTT
>.|.|TRBV29-1|12|TRBJ2-5
CSVPNYQETQYF
TGCAGCGTCCCTAATTACCAAGAGACCCAGTACTTC
>TRBD1|.|TRBV18|13|TRBJ2-6
CASSPSQGNVLTF
TGTGCCAGCTCACCATCACAGGGGAACGTCCTGACTTTC
>.|.|TRBV20-1|13|TRBJ1-1
CSARAVGTTEAFF
TGCAGTGCTAGAGCAGTCGGAACCACTGAAGCTTTCTTT
>.|.|TRBV5-6|13|TRBJ1-2
CASSEQGLYGYTF
TGTGCCAGCAGTGAACAGGGACTTTATGGCTACACCTTC